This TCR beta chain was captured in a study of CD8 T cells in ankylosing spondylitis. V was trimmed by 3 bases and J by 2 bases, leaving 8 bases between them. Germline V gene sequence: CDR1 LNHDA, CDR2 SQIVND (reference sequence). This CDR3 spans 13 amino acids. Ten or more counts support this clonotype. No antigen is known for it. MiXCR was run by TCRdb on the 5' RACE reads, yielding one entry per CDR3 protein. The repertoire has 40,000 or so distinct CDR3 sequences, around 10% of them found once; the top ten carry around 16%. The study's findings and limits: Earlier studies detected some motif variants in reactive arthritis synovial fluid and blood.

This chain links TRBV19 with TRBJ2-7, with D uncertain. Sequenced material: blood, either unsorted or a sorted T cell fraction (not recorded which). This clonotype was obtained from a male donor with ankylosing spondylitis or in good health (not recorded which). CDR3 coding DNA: TGTGCCAGTAGTATGAAGGTAACCTACGAGCAGTACTTC. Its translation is CASSMKVTYEQYF.